This passage covers 6 T cell receptor beta chains from one sample sequenced in a study of T cell changes during pregnancy in multiple sclerosis. Sequenced by immunoSEQ multiplex PCR; TCRdb stores in-frame clones only, minus some. The top ten clones hold around 1.9% of a sample with around 51,000 clones, roughly 93% of them seen once. The sample here was peripheral blood, taken in the second trimester of pregnancy. These receptors originate from a female donor with multiple sclerosis, enrolled in a pregnancy study.

The V call is TRBV29-1, the J call TRBJ2-7, with D perhaps TRBD1 (5 bases). With 4 bases removed from V and 5 bases from J, the gap between germline ends came to 12 bases. This CDR3 contains 12 residues. Germline V gene data show CDR1 as SQVTM and CDR2 as ANQGSEA. The CDR3 nucleotides are TGCAGCGTTGTACCAGGGTTCAACGAGCAGTACTTC. Translation gives CSVVPGFNEQYF.

V usage is TRBV6-5 and J usage is TRBJ1-1, with D maybe TRBD1 (5 bases). CDR1 and CDR2 from the germline V gene are MNHEY and SVGAGI. Trimming took 0 bases from V and 4 from J, leaving 15 bases between them. The CDR3 has 16 residues. CDR3 DNA: TGTGCCAGCAGTTACTCGGCCAGGGTAACGAGCACTGAAGCTTTCTTT. It codes for CASSYSARVTSTEAFF.

This chain links TRBV19 with TRBJ1-1; 8 bases align to TRBD1. The junction had 4 bases not matched to a gene; V was cut back by 4 bases and J by 3 bases. The CDR3 is made up of 14 amino acids. CDR1 is LNHDA and CDR2 is SQIVND in the germline V gene (reference sequence). CDR3 nucleotides: TGTGCCAGTAGTAAGGACAGGGCGTACACTGAAGCTTTCTTT. It yields the protein CASSKDRAYTEAFF.

The V gene is TRBV9, the J gene TRBJ2-1; D is undetermined. CDR1 is SGDLS, CDR2 YYNGEE, per germline. Trimming took off 2 bases at V and 7 bases at J, with 7 bases between the two ends. The CDR3 extends over 12 amino acids. The CDR3 DNA sequence: TGTGCCAGCAGCGTTATCGAGAATGAGCAGTTCTTC. Amino acid sequence: CASSVIENEQFF.

The genes are TRBV27 and TRBJ2-7; D remains ambiguous. Trimming cost V 3 bases and J 3 bases, with 21 bases left between them. This CDR3 is built from 17 residues. CDR1 is MNHEY and CDR2 is SMNVEV in the germline V gene (reference sequence). The chain's CDR3 is CASSFFHMATACYEQYF. DNA for the CDR3: TGTGCCAGCAGTTTTTTCCATATGGCGACTGCCTGCTACGAGCAGTACTTC.

V and J are TRBV14 and TRBJ2-5; 8 bases align to TRBD2. The CDR3 length is 14 residues. Trimming at V came to 1 base and at J to 5 bases, leaving 3 bases not matched to a gene. CDR1 and CDR2 (germline): SGHDN, FVKESK. The CDR3 is CASSQGAGAETQYF. DNA for the CDR3: TGTGCCAGCAGCCAAGGAGCGGGAGCGGAGACCCAGTACTTC. The whole variable domain, remainder taken from reference TRBV14 and TRBJ2-5, is EAGVTQFPSHSVIEKGQTVTLRCDPISGHDNLYWYRRVMGKEIKFLLHFVKESKQDESGMPNNRFLAERTGGTYSTLKVQPAELEDSGVYFCASSQGAGAETQYFGPGTRLLVL.